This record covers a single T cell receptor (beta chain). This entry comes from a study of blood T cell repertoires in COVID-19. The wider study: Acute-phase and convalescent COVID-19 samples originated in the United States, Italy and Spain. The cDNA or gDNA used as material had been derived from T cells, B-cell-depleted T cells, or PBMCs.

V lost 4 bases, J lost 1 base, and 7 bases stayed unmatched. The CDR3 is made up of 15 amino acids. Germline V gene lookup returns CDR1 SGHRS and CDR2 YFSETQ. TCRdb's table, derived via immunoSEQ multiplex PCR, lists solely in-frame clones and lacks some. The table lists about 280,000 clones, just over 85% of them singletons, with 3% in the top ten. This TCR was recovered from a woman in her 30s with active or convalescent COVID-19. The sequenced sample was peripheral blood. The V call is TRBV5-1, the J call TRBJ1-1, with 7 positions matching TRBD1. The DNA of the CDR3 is TGCGCCAGCAGCAACCTCGGGACAGAGAACACTGAAGCTTTCTTT. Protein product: CASSNLGTENTEAFF.